This record concerns one T cell receptor (beta chain) sequence. The data originate from a study of blood T cell repertoires in COVID-19. Measured with immunoSEQ multiplex PCR; TCRdb has only the in-frame clones, and not every one. The profile shows about 210,000 clones, around 83% of them singletons. Germline CDR1 GTSNPN, CDR2 SVGIG (reference sequence). This CDR3 spans 12 amino acids. Trimming left V 5 bases short and J 2 bases short, with 7 bases between. This TCR derives from a woman aged 30 to 39 who had been exposed to COVID-19. V gene TRBV30 combines with J gene TRBJ1-3; D call uncertain. The material sequenced was PBMCs or T cells enriched from blood (not recorded which). Written as DNA, the CDR3 is TGTGCCTGGGGGAGTCCTGGAAACACCATATATTTT. Its translation is CAWGSPGNTIYF.